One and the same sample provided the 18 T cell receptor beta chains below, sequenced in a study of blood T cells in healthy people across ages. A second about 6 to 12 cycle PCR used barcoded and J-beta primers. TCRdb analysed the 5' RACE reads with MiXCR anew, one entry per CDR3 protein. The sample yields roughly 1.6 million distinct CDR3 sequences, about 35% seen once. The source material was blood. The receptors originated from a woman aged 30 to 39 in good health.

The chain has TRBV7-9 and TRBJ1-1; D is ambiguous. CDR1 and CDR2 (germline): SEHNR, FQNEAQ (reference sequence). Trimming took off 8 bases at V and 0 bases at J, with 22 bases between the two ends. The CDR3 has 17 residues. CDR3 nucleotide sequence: TGTGCCAGCCCCGAGAGGACTGATGGACGAATGAACACTGAAGCTTTCTTT. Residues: CASPERTDGRMNTEAFF.

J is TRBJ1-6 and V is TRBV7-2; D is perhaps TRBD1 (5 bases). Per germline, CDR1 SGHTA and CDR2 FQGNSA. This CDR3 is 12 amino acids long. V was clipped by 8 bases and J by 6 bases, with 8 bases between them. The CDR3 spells CASGALNSPLHF. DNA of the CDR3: TGTGCCAGCGGGGCACTTAATTCACCCCTCCACTTT.

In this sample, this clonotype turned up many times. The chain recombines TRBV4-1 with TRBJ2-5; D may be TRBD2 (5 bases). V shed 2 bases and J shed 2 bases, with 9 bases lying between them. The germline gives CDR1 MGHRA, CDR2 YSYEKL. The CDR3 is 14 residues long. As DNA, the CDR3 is TGCGCCAGCAGCCAACAAGCGGAGCAAGAGACCCAGTACTTC. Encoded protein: CASSQQAEQETQYF.

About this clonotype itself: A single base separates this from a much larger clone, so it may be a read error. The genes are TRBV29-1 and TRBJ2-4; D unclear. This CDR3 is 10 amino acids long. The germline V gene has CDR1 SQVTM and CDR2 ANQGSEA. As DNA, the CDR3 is TGCAGCGTTGCCCAGAACACTCAGTACTTC. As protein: CSVAQNTQYF.

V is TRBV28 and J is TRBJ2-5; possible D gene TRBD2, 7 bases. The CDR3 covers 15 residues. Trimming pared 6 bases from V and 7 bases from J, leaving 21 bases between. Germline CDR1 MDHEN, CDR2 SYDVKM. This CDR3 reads CASSRSGTFPGTQYF. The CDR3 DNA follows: TGTGCCAGCAGCCGCAGCGGGACATTTCCAGGGACCCAGTACTTC.

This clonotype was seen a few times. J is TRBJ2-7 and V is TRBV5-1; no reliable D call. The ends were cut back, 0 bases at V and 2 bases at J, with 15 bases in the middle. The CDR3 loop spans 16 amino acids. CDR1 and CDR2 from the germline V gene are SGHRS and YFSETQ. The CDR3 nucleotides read TGCGCCAGCAGCTTGGCCAGTAGGACGGACCCCTACGAGCAGTACTTC. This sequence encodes CASSLASRTDPYEQYF.

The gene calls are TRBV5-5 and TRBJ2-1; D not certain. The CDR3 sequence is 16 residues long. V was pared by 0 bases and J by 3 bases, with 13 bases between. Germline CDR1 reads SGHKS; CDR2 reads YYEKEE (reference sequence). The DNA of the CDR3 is TGTGCCAGCAGCTTGGAACCCGCCCAATACTACAATGAGCAGTTCTTC. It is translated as CASSLEPAQYYNEQFF.

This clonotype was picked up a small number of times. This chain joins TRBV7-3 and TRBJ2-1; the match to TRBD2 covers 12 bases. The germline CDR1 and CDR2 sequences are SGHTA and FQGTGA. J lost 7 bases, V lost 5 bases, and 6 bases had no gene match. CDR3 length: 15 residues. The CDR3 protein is CASSPSGGAWNEQFF. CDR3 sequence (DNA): TGTGCCAGCAGCCCTAGCGGGGGGGCGTGGAATGAGCAGTTCTTC.

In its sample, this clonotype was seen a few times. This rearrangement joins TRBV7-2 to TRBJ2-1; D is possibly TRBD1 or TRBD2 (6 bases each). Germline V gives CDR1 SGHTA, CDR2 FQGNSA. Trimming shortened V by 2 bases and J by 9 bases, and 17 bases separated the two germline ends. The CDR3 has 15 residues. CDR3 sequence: CASSLRGKGGGEQFF. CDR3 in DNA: TGTGCCAGCAGCTTACGGGGGAAGGGGGGCGGTGAGCAGTTCTTC.

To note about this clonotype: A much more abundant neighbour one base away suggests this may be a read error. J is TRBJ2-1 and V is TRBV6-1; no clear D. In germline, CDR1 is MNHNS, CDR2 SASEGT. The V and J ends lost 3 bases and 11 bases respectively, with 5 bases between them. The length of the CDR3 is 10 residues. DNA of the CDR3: TGTGCCAGCAGTGACAACAAGCAGTTCTTC. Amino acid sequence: CASSDNKQFF.

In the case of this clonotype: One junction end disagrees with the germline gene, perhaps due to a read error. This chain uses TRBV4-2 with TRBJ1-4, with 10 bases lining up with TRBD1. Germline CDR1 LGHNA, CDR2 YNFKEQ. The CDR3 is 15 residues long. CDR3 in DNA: TGTGCCGGCAGCTCCTTGACAGGGGGCTATGAAAAACTGTTTTTT. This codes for CAGSSLTGGYEKLFF.

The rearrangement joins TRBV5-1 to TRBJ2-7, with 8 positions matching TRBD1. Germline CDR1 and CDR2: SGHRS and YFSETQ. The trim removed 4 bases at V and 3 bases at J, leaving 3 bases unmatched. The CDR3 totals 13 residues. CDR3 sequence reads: CASSGDRNYEQYF. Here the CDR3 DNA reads TGCGCCAGCAGCGGGGACAGGAACTACGAGCAGTACTTC.

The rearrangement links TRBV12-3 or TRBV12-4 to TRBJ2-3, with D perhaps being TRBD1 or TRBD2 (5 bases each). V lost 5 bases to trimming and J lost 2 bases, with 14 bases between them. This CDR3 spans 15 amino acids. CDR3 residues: CASSTRQRLTDTQYF. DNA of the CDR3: TGTGCCAGCAGTACTAGACAGAGACTCACAGATACGCAGTATTTT.

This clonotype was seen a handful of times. The CDR3 here is CASSFIGNEQFF. Here the CDR3 DNA reads TGTGCCAGCAGTTTCATCGGAAATGAGCAGTTCTTC. The rearrangement links TRBV27 to TRBJ2-1; D unresolved. This CDR3 region has 12 residues. V shed 3 bases and J shed 7 bases, with 7 bases lying between them. In germline, CDR1 is MNHEY, CDR2 SMNVEV (reference sequence).

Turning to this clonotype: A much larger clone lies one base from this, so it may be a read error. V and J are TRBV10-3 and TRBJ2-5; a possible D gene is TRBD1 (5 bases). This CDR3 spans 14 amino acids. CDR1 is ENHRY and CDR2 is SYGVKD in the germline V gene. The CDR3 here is CAISKSGYGETQYF. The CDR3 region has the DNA TGTGCCATCAGTAAGTCAGGGTACGGAGAGACCCAGTACTTC.

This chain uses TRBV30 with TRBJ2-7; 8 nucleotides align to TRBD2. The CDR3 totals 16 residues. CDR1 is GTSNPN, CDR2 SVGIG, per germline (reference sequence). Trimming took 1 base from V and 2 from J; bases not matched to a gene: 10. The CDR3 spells CAWSGEGLVVTYEQYF. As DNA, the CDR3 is TGTGCCTGGAGTGGCGAGGGACTAGTCGTAACCTACGAGCAGTACTTC.

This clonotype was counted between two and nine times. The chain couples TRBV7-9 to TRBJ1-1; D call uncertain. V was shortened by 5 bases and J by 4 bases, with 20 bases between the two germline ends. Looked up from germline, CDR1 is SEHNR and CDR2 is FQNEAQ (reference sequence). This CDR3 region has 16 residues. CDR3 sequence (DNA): TGTGCCAGCAGCCCGGTGGGCGGGTGGATACGCACTGAAGCTTTCTTT. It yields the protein CASSPVGGWIRTEAFF.

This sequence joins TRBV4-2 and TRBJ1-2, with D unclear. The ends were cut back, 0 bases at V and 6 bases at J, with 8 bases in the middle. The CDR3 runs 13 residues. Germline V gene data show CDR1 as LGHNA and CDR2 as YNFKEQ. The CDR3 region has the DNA TGTGCCAGCAGCCAAGAAGTCACCAATGGCTACACCTTC. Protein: CASSQEVTNGYTF.